This T cell receptor (beta chain) was sequenced for a study of blood T cell repertoires in COVID-19. Study-wide context: Samples representing acute and convalescent COVID-19 were sourced from the United States, Italy and Spain.

This clone was recorded only once. The table came from immunoSEQ multiplex PCR; TCRdb's copy has only in-frame clones and leaves some out. Of about 300,000 clones listed, 87% are singletons. The CDR3 extends over 13 amino acids. With 6 bases removed from V and 1 base from J, the gap between germline ends came to 9 bases. The TCR was taken from a woman aged 40 to 55 who had recovered from COVID-19. Source material: peripheral blood. This rearrangement joins TRBV12-3 or TRBV12-4 to TRBJ1-1; no clear D. CDR3 sequence reads: CASRGRQNTEAFF. The CDR3 nucleotides read TGTGCCAGCAGGGGGAGGCAGAACACTGAAGCTTTCTTT.